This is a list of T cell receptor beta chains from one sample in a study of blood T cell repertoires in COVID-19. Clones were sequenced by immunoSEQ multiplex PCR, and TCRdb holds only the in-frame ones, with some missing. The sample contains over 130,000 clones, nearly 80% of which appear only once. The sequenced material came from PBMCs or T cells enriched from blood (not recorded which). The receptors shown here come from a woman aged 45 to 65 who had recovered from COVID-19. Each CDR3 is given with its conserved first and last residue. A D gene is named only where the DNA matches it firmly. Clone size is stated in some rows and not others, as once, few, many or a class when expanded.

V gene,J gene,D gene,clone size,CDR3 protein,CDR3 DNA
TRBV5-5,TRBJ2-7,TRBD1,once,CASSWTGLPYEQYF,TGTGCCAGCAGCTGGACAGGGCTCCCCTACGAGCAGTACTTC
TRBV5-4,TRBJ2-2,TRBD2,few,CASSSSGGTANTGELFF,TGTGCCAGCAGCTCGTCGGGGGGGACCGCGAACACCGGGGAGCTGTTTTTT
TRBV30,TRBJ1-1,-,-,CAWGATGTKAFF,TGTGCCTGGGGGGCGACCGGGACAAAAGCTTTCTTT
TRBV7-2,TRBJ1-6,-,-,CASSLGGRGLTYNSPLHF,TGTGCCAGCAGCTTAGGTGGTAGAGGGCTGACCTATAATTCACCCCTCCACTTT
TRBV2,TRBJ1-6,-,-,CASREGLWNSPLHF,TGTGCCAGCAGGGAGGGACTTTGGAATTCACCCCTCCACTTT
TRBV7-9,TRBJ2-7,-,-,CASSLPGSHEQYF,TGTGCCAGCAGCTTACCAGGGTCCCACGAGCAGTACTTC
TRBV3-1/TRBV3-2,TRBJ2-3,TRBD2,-,CASSRAGGRGLSTDTQYF,TGTGCCAGCAGCCGAGCGGGAGGAAGAGGACTTAGCACAGATACGCAGTATTTT
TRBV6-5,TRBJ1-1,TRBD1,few,CASSYRGRFAEAFF,TGTGCCAGCAGTTACAGGGGGCGTTTCGCTGAAGCTTTCTTT
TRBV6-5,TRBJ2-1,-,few,CASRFFLGAYNEQFF,TGTGCCAGCAGGTTCTTCCTCGGGGCCTACAATGAGCAGTTCTTC
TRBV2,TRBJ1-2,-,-,CASTNTRSGYTF,TGTGCCAGCACCAATACCCGGAGCGGCTACACCTTC
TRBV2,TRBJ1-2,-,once,CASSDPRGGREANYGYTF,TGTGCCAGCAGTGACCCCCGCGGGGGGCGAGAAGCTAACTATGGCTACACCTTC
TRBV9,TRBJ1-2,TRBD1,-,CASRDRGNGYTF,TGTGCCAGCAGGGACAGGGGGAATGGCTACACCTTC
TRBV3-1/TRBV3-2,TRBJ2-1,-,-,CASSRGRAEFF,TGTGCCAGCAGCCGTGGACGAGCGGAGTTCTTC
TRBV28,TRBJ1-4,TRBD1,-,CASSLWTLTGGGRTNEKLFF,TGTGCCAGCAGTTTATGGACCTTGACAGGGGGCGGGCGCACTAATGAAAAACTGTTTTTT
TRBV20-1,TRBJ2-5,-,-,CSASRGTQYF,TGCAGTGCTAGCAGGGGGACCCAGTACTTC
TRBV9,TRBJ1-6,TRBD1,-,CASSVAPGGGSPLHF,TGTGCCAGCAGCGTAGCTCCAGGGGGAGGTTCACCCCTCCACTTT
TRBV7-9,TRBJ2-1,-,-,CASTPRQSHNEQFF,TGTGCCAGCACCCCCCGACAGTCCCACAATGAGCAGTTCTTC
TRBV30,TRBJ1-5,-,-,CAWSPHSPGNQPQHF,TGTGCCTGGAGTCCACATTCGCCAGGCAATCAGCCCCAGCATTTT
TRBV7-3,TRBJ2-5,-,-,CASSLMGRAQETQYF,TGTGCCAGCAGCTTAATGGGCAGGGCCCAAGAGACCCAGTACTTC
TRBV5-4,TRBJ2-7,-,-,CASSLGVRGGLYEQYF,TGTGCCAGCAGCTTGGGTGTGAGGGGGGGGTTATACGAGCAGTACTTC
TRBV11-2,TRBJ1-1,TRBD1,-,CASSSGTGATEAFF,TGTGCCAGCAGCTCAGGGACAGGGGCCACTGAAGCTTTCTTT
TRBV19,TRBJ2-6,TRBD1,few,CASRRTGGAGANVLTF,TGTGCCAGTAGAAGGACAGGGGGGGCCGGGGCCAACGTCCTGACTTTC
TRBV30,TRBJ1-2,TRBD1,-,CAAGQGTYGYTF,TGTGCCGCGGGACAGGGGACCTATGGCTACACCTTC
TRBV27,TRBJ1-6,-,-,CASSTRVGSPLHF,TGTGCCAGCAGTACACGGGTCGGTTCACCCCTCCACTTT
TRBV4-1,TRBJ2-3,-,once,CASSPGQKTSTDTQYF,TGCGCCAGCAGCCCGGGACAAAAAACTAGCACAGATACGCAGTATTTT
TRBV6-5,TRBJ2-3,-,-,CASSSGWGPGEDTQYF,TGTGCCAGCAGTTCTGGTTGGGGGCCCGGGGAAGATACGCAGTATTTT
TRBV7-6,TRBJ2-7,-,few,CASSLARQPSEQYF,TGTGCCAGCAGCTTAGCGAGACAGCCTAGCGAGCAGTACTTC
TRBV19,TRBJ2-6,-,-,CASSIVSRTLKTGANVLTF,TGTGCCAGTAGTATAGTCTCGAGGACACTCAAAACGGGGGCCAACGTCCTGACTTTC
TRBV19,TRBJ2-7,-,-,CASSILDTGPHEQYF,TGTGCCAGTAGTATTTTGGACACGGGCCCTCACGAGCAGTACTTC
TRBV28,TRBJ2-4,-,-,CASSLSGLAKNIQYF,TGTGCCAGCAGTTTAAGCGGATTAGCCAAAAACATTCAGTACTTC
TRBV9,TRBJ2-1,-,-,CASSVEQASYNEQFF,TGTGCCAGCAGCGTAGAACAGGCATCCTACAATGAGCAGTTCTTC
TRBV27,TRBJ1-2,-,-,CASSANTGPRYGYTF,TGTGCCAGCAGTGCCAACACAGGGCCTAGATATGGCTACACCTTC
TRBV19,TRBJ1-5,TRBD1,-,CASTWTGQGQPQHF,TGTGCCAGTACCTGGACAGGGCAAGGTCAGCCCCAGCATTTT
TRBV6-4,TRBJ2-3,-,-,CASSEAAGGTDTQYF,TGTGCCAGCAGTGAGGCGGCAGGGGGCACAGATACGCAGTATTTT
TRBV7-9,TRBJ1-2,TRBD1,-,CASSLRTGVQGYTF,TGTGCCAGCAGCTTAAGAACAGGGGTGCAAGGCTACACCTTC
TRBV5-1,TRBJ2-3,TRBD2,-,CASRRLAGGKDTQYF,TGCGCCAGCAGACGACTAGCGGGAGGGAAAGATACGCAGTATTTT
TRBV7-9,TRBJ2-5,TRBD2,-,CASSLVLAGGLQETQYF,TGTGCCAGCAGCTTGGTTCTAGCGGGGGGGCTCCAAGAGACCCAGTACTTC
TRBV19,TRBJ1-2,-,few,CASSISDTHGYTF,TGTGCCAGTAGTATTAGTGACACCCATGGCTACACCTTC
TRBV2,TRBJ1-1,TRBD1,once,CASTLSDRGTEAFF,TGTGCCAGCACCCTATCCGACAGGGGGACTGAAGCTTTCTTT
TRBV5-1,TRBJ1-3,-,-,CASSLQGKLGNTIYF,TGCGCCAGCAGCTTGCAGGGTAAACTTGGAAACACCATATATTTT
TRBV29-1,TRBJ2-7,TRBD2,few,CSAWTSGRTPSSYEQYF,TGCAGCGCATGGACTAGCGGGAGGACACCATCGAGCTACGAGCAGTACTTC
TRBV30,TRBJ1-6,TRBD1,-,CAWTAGTGRLSPLHF,TGTGCCTGGACCGCCGGGACAGGGAGATTGTCACCCCTCCACTTT
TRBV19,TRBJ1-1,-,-,CASSPTGYTEAFF,TGTGCCAGTAGTCCAACAGGGTACACTGAAGCTTTCTTT
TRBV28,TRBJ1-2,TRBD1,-,CASRPTAGGYGYTF,TGTGCCAGCAGGCCGACCGCAGGGGGTTATGGCTACACCTTC